One and the same sample provided the 13 T cell receptor beta chains below, sequenced in a study of T cell responses to AZD1222 COVID-19 vaccine. Produced via immunoSEQ multiplex PCR; TCRdb's table is partial and in-frame only. The data show about 130,000 clones, over 75% seen once. Sequencing was performed on peripheral blood, taken 28 days after the second AZD1222 dose. These receptors originate from an adult who received the AZD1222 COVID-19 vaccine.

This chain joins TRBV18 and TRBJ1-1, with D tentatively TRBD1 (5 bases). Trimming removed 4 bases at V and 3 bases at J, with 12 bases between. Germline V gene data show CDR1 as KGHSH and CDR2 as LQKENI. The CDR3 loop spans 14 amino acids. DNA of the CDR3: TGTGCCAGCTCACTCCCCCAGGGTCACACTGAAGCTTTCTTT. It specifies CASSLPQGHTEAFF.

The genes are TRBV5-1 and TRBJ1-1, with TRBD1 matching over 7 bases. This CDR3 has 15 residues. V lost 3 bases to trimming and J lost 4 bases; unmatched junction nucleotides: 9. Germline V gene lookup returns CDR1 SGHRS and CDR2 YFSETQ. The CDR3, as DNA: TGCGCCAGCAGCTGGACTACAGGGGTGGGCACTGAAGCTTTCTTT. Translation: CASSWTTGVGTEAFF.

The chain carries TRBV5-1 and TRBJ1-1; 10 bases agree with TRBD1. Germline V CDR1 and CDR2: SGHRS, YFSETQ. This CDR3 is built from 17 residues. Unmatched junction bases numbered 10, after V lost 4 bases and J lost 1 base. The CDR3 DNA follows: TGCGCCAGCAGCACTATTCCGGGACAGGGGAAGAACACTGAAGCTTTCTTT. This gives the protein CASSTIPGQGKNTEAFF.

The chain carries TRBV7-2 and TRBJ2-1; the D is unclear. V lost 5 bases and J lost 0, with 17 bases in between. The CDR3 loop spans 17 amino acids. The germline V gene encodes CDR1 SGHTA and CDR2 FQGNSA. As DNA, the CDR3 is TGTGCCAGCAGCGCCGACAATATTTTTAGCTCCTACAATGAGCAGTTCTTC. This codes for CASSADNIFSSYNEQFF.

The J gene is TRBJ2-2, the V gene TRBV7-6; D not certain. Deletions cut 1 base from V and 4 bases from J, with 10 bases between. This CDR3 region has 15 residues. Germline values: CDR1 SGHVS, CDR2 FNYEAQ. The CDR3: CASSLVDHATGELFF. The CDR3 bases are TGTGCCAGCAGCTTAGTGGACCATGCCACCGGGGAGCTGTTTTTT.

The genes are TRBV3-1 (or the pseudogene TRBV3-2) and TRBJ1-4, with a possible D match to TRBD1 (5 bases). The CDR3 runs to 16 residues. Germline V lookup: CDR1 LGHDT, CDR2 YNNKEL (reference sequence). V was cut by 1 base and J by 2 bases, with 11 bases left in between. The CDR3 nucleotides read TGTGCCAGCAGCCAAGTAGGGGATCGCACTAATGAAAAACTGTTTTTT. Translation gives CASSQVGDRTNEKLFF.

The V gene is TRBV11-3, the J gene TRBJ1-1; no reliable D call. Germline CDR1 is SGHNT and CDR2 is YENEEA. The V gene lost 0 bases and the J gene lost 0 bases, with 8 bases spanning the gap. This CDR3 region has 15 residues. The CDR3 loop reads CASSLDTSMNTEAFF. Here the CDR3 DNA reads TGTGCCAGCAGCTTAGATACATCTATGAACACTGAAGCTTTCTTT.

The V gene is TRBV5-1, the J gene TRBJ2-7; 9 bases are a match to TRBD2. CDR1 SGHRS and CDR2 YFSETQ come from the germline V gene. The CDR3 has 14 amino acids. V dropped 4 bases and J dropped 2; count of bases not matched to a gene: 4. CDR3 amino acids: CASSETSGTYEQYF. CDR3 DNA sequence: TGCGCCAGCAGCGAGACTAGCGGAACCTACGAGCAGTACTTC.

The chain links TRBV19 to TRBJ2-7; the match to TRBD1 covers 7 bases. CDR1 and CDR2 (germline): LNHDA, SQIVND (reference sequence). With V trimmed by 7 bases and J by 0 bases, 6 bases remained unmatched. The CDR3 totals 14 residues. The CDR3 region is CASTPTGSSYEQYF. The DNA for the CDR3 is TGTGCCAGTACCCCGACAGGGAGCTCCTACGAGCAGTACTTC.

J is TRBJ2-2 and V is TRBV6-5; tentative D call: TRBD1 (5 bases). The V gene lost 1 base and the J gene lost 4 bases, with 13 bases spanning the gap. Germline V lookup: CDR1 MNHEY, CDR2 SVGAGI. This CDR3 comprises 16 residues. CDR3 sequence reads: CASSYLTEFVTGELFF. The CDR3, as DNA: TGTGCCAGCAGTTACTTGACAGAATTCGTCACCGGGGAGCTGTTTTTT.

V and J are TRBV5-5 and TRBJ2-3, with no clear D. This CDR3 spans 14 amino acids. Between the trimmed V and J ends, which lost 0 bases and 2 bases, there was a span of 7 bases. From germline, CDR1 is SGHKS and CDR2 YYEKEE (reference sequence). The CDR3 here is CASSLGPATDTQYF. The CDR3, as DNA: TGTGCCAGCAGCTTGGGGCCAGCCACAGATACGCAGTATTTT.

V and J are TRBV5-1 and TRBJ2-1, with TRBD2 matching over 12 bases. The CDR3 totals 17 residues. From germline, CDR1 is SGHRS and CDR2 YFSETQ. Trimming at V came to 0 bases and at J to 3 bases, leaving 4 bases not matched to a gene. The CDR3 reads CASSLGLAGVHYNEQFF. DNA for the CDR3: TGCGCCAGCAGCTTGGGACTAGCGGGAGTACACTACAATGAGCAGTTCTTC.

This clone was detected only a few times. The chain uses TRBV15 and TRBJ2-3; the D is unclear. Germline V gives CDR1 LNHNV, CDR2 YYDKDF (reference sequence). The CDR3 runs 15 residues. V was clipped by 4 bases and J by 6 bases, with 17 bases between them. CDR3 amino acids: CATSTGIIALDTQYF. The CDR3 DNA is TGTGCCACCAGCACAGGTATCATCGCCCTCGATACGCAGTATTTT.